These 28 T cell receptor beta chains share one sample of origin, sequenced in a study of blood T cell repertoires in COVID-19. The table came from immunoSEQ multiplex PCR; TCRdb's copy has only in-frame clones and leaves some out. The sample has 200,000 to 250,000 clones, more than 85% seen once. Sequencing was performed on peripheral blood. These receptor sequences come from a woman in her fifties or sixties with COVID-19, enrolled during active disease.

The chain is built from TRBV15 and TRBJ1-2, with 9 bases lining up with TRBD1. Germline-derived CDR1 and CDR2 are LNHNV and YYDKDF (reference sequence). V shed 5 bases, J shed 8 bases, and the junction held 9 bases outside the gene matches. The CDR3 is 14 residues long. The CDR3 sequence: CATSSRRTGEGYTF. CDR3 nucleotide sequence: TGTGCCACCAGCTCGCGCCGGACAGGGGAGGGCTACACCTTC.

V is TRBV19 and J is TRBJ1-2; weak D call: TRBD1 (6 bases). Germline V gives CDR1 LNHDA, CDR2 SQIVND (reference sequence). The CDR3 totals 15 residues. The V and J ends lost 7 bases and 4 bases respectively, with 19 bases between them. CDR3 nucleotides: TGTGCCAGTACCCGACAGGTTTCGGTGCTCTATGGCTACACCTTC. It yields the protein CASTRQVSVLYGYTF. Looking up the rest from reference TRBV19 and TRBJ1-2 gives the full variable domain: DGGITQSPKYLFRKEGQNVTLSCEQNLNHDAMYWYRQDPGQGLRLIYYSQIVNDFQKGDIAEGYSVSREKKESFPLTVTSAQKNPTAFYLCASTRQVSVLYGYTFGSGTRLTVV.

V is TRBV9 and J is TRBJ2-1, with unresolved D. Trimming removed 0 bases at V and 8 bases at J, with 6 bases between. Germline CDR1 SGDLS, CDR2 YYNGEE. The CDR3 length is 12 residues. The CDR3 sequence is CASSVVPDEQFF. Here the CDR3 DNA reads TGTGCCAGCAGCGTAGTGCCGGATGAGCAGTTCTTC.

The V call is TRBV10-3, the J call TRBJ1-2; TRBD1 might be the D (5 bases). The CDR3 consists of 15 residues. Germline CDR1 and CDR2: ENHRY and SYGVKD. V was shortened by 3 bases and J by 2 bases, with 13 bases between the two germline ends. In nucleotides, the CDR3 is TGTGCCATCAGTGACACGACGGGACTCAACTATGGCTACACCTTC. Protein: CAISDTTGLNYGYTF.

This clone was recorded only once. An end of the junction differs from the germline gene, which may be a read error. The chain employs TRBV19 and TRBJ2-1, with TRBD1 matching 8 bases. Germline V gives CDR1 LNHDA, CDR2 SQIVND (reference sequence). The CDR3 consists of 18 residues. CDR3 sequence reads: CASSFGTGVTRPYNEQLF. CDR3 DNA sequence: TGTGCCAGTAGTTTCGGGACAGGTGTAACTAGGCCTTACAATGAGCAGCTCTTC.

This clone was recorded only once. V gene TRBV28 combines with J gene TRBJ2-4, with D hard to call. Looked up from germline, CDR1 is MDHEN and CDR2 is SYDVKM. The CDR3 has 14 amino acids. V was clipped by 6 bases and J by 0 bases, with 9 bases between them. CDR3 sequence (DNA): TGTGCCAGCAGCCCCATCAGAGCCAAAAACATTCAGTACTTC. Translation: CASSPIRAKNIQYF.

V usage is TRBV27 and J usage is TRBJ1-2; 11 nucleotides match TRBD1. The germline CDR1 and CDR2 sequences are MNHEY and SMNVEV (reference sequence). After removal of 5 bases from V and 7 bases from J, the junction contained 15 bases not matched to a gene. The CDR3 covers 17 residues. In DNA form, the CDR3 reads TGTGCCAGCAGTCACAACCCAATCCCCGGGACAGGGGGTGGCTACACCTTC. Translation gives CASSHNPIPGTGGGYTF.

The chain employs TRBV5-1 and TRBJ2-1; D remains unclear. Germline V CDR1 and CDR2: SGHRS, YFSETQ. V was pared by 3 bases and J by 4 bases, with 8 bases between. This CDR3 has 13 amino acids. This chain's CDR3 is CASSSLEYNEQFF. The CDR3 nucleotides are TGCGCCAGCAGCTCTCTCGAGTACAATGAGCAGTTCTTC.

The CDR3 is CASSQDGLAGNEQFF. CDR3 DNA sequence: TGCGCCAGCAGCCAAGATGGGCTAGCGGGAAATGAGCAGTTCTTC. The rearrangement uses TRBV4-3 and TRBJ2-1, with 9 bases lining up with TRBD2. Per germline, CDR1 LGHNA and CDR2 YSLEER. V was pared by 0 bases and J by 7 bases, with 4 bases of the junction left unmatched. The CDR3 has 15 amino acids.

The chain recombines TRBV4-2 with TRBJ2-3; the match to TRBD2 covers 7 bases. Unmatched junction bases numbered 10, after V lost 1 base and J lost 6 bases. Germline assignment: CDR1 LGHNA and CDR2 YNFKEQ. The CDR3 has 16 amino acids. The CDR3 is CASSQAEGAGRDTQYF. CDR3 in DNA: TGTGCCAGCAGCCAAGCGGAAGGAGCGGGACGTGATACGCAGTATTTT.

The chain couples TRBV11-2 to TRBJ2-1, with D tentatively TRBD2 (5 bases). This CDR3 contains 16 residues. Germline CDR1 reads SGHAT; CDR2 reads FQNNGV. The V and J ends lost 3 bases and 0 bases respectively, with 12 bases between them. The CDR3 DNA is TGTGCCAGCAGCTTGGGAGCGTGGAGCTCCTACAATGAGCAGTTCTTC. It yields the protein CASSLGAWSSYNEQFF.

As DNA, the CDR3 is TGCGCCAGCACGGCCCCGGGACAGGGATCTGAAGCTTTCTTT. Protein: CASTAPGQGSEAFF. The chain uses TRBV5-1 and TRBJ1-1, with 9 positions matching TRBD1. Unmatched junction bases numbered 9, after V lost 6 bases and J lost 6 bases. CDR1 is SGHRS and CDR2 is YFSETQ in the germline V gene. This CDR3 comprises 14 residues.

The CDR3 region is CASSLLTSGGARGEQYF. The CDR3 coding sequence is TGCGCCAGCAGCTTGCTGACTAGCGGGGGGGCGCGGGGCGAGCAGTACTTC. The chain employs TRBV5-1 and TRBJ2-7; 14 bases fit TRBD2. CDR1 and CDR2 from the germline V gene are SGHRS and YFSETQ. The V gene end was trimmed by 1 base and the J gene end by 6 bases; junction bases not matched to a gene: 9. This CDR3 is built from 17 residues.

This chain connects TRBV2 to TRBJ1-6, with a weak D call TRBD1 (6 bases). V was pared by 7 bases and J by 2 bases, with 15 bases between. Per germline, CDR1 SNHLY and CDR2 FYNNEI. The CDR3 length is 16 residues. The DNA for the CDR3 is TGTGCCAGCAAATGGTTACAGGGCACCTATAATTCACCCCTCCACTTT. This translates into CASKWLQGTYNSPLHF.

J is TRBJ1-6 and V is TRBV6-2 or TRBV6-3; perhaps TRBD1 as D (5 bases). The CDR3 is made up of 15 amino acids. Germline values: CDR1 MNHEY, CDR2 SVGEGT. Trimming removed 0 bases at V and 8 bases at J, with 11 bases between. As DNA, the CDR3 is TGTGCCAGCAGTTACTCGGGGGACTGGGATTCACCCCTCCACTTT. As protein: CASSYSGDWDSPLHF.

The chain is built from TRBV6-4 and TRBJ1-2, with TRBD1 identical over 7 bases. Looked up from germline, CDR1 is MRHNA and CDR2 is SNTAGT. V lost 5 bases, J lost 5 bases, and 5 bases stayed unmatched. This CDR3 has 13 residues. The CDR3 protein is CASSPGTEYGYTF. CDR3 DNA: TGTGCCAGCAGTCCCGGGACAGAGTATGGCTACACCTTC.

This chain uses TRBV14 with TRBJ1-4, with TRBD1 matching over 8 bases. J lost 7 bases, V lost 4 bases, and 5 bases had no gene match. The CDR3 loop spans 14 amino acids. Germline CDR1 and CDR2: SGHDN and FVKESK. The CDR3 spells CASSPRTGREKLFF. The CDR3 region has the DNA TGTGCCAGCAGCCCACGGACAGGGCGTGAAAAACTGTTTTTT.

The sample holds a few counts of this clone. The genes are TRBV7-2 and TRBJ2-7; 7 nucleotides align to TRBD2. Trimming removed 5 bases from V and 2 bases from J; junction bases left unmatched: 9. Germline loops: CDR1 SGHTA, CDR2 FQGNSA. This CDR3 region has 15 residues. In DNA, the CDR3 is TGTGCCAGCAGCCAAAGCATGGGGGGGGCCTACGAGCAGTACTTC. Translation: CASSQSMGGAYEQYF. Full variable domain (rest looked up from reference TRBV7-2 and TRBJ2-7): GAGVSQSPSNKVTEKGKDVELRCDPISGHTALYWYRQSLGQGLEFLIYFQGNSAPDKSGLPSDRFSAERTGGSVSTLTIQRTQQEDSAVYLCASSQSMGGAYEQYFGPGTRLTVT.

The chain carries TRBV5-1 and TRBJ1-1, with TRBD1 identical over 8 bases. The V and J ends lost 0 bases and 1 base, in that order; junction bases with no gene match: 2. Germline V gene data show CDR1 as SGHRS and CDR2 as YFSETQ. The CDR3 loop spans 15 amino acids. The CDR3 DNA reads as TGCGCCAGCAGCTTGGTTGGGACAGGGAACACTGAAGCTTTCTTT. Translated, it gives CASSLVGTGNTEAFF.

V gene TRBV3-1 (or the pseudogene TRBV3-2) combines with J gene TRBJ2-2, with D possibly matching TRBD2 (5 bases). Trimming removed 7 bases at V and 5 bases at J, with 14 bases between. Germline V gives CDR1 LGHDT, CDR2 YNNKEL (reference sequence). The CDR3 totals 14 residues. The CDR3 DNA is TGTGCCAGCATCCGGGGTGGATCTACCGGGGAGCTGTTTTTT. This translates into CASIRGGSTGELFF.

The chain carries TRBV6-5 and TRBJ2-7, with 8 bases lining up with TRBD2. CDR1 and CDR2 from the germline V gene are MNHEY and SVGAGI. With V trimmed by 5 bases and J by 4 bases, 10 bases remained unmatched. The CDR3 consists of 15 residues. This CDR3 reads CASSPWGRGVYEQYF. CDR3 coding DNA: TGTGCCAGCAGTCCTTGGGGGCGGGGGGTTTACGAGCAGTACTTC.

This clone has only one observation. This CDR3 reads CASSSHGTGGTGELFF. DNA for the CDR3: TGTGCCAGCAGTTCACACGGGACAGGGGGGACCGGGGAGCTGTTTTTT. The chain uses TRBV6-2 or TRBV6-3 and TRBJ2-2; 11 bases line up with TRBD1. Germline loops: CDR1 MNHEY, CDR2 SVGEGT. The CDR3 is made up of 16 amino acids. J lost 5 bases, V lost 4 bases, and 6 bases had no gene match.

This rearrangement joins TRBV5-1 to TRBJ2-5, with 8 bases identical to TRBD1. Germline V gene sequence: CDR1 SGHRS, CDR2 YFSETQ. This CDR3 spans 14 amino acids. V gave up 2 bases and J gave up 6 bases; unmatched junction bases: 6. The CDR3 bases are TGCGCCAGCAGCTTATCAGGGGGCGCGAAGACCCAGTACTTC. Translated, it gives CASSLSGGAKTQYF.

The gene calls are TRBV6-2 or TRBV6-3 and TRBJ1-1; 11 positions agree with TRBD1. The germline V gene encodes CDR1 MNHEY and CDR2 SVGEGT. J gave up 3 bases and V 0 bases, and 3 bases lay outside the gene matches. This CDR3 comprises 16 residues. This chain's CDR3 is CASSYSTGQGDTEAFF. The CDR3 coding sequence is TGTGCCAGCAGTTACTCTACGGGACAGGGGGACACTGAAGCTTTCTTT.

The rearrangement uses TRBV6-2 or TRBV6-3 and TRBJ2-3; 8 bases map to TRBD2. Germline V gene sequence: CDR1 MNHEY, CDR2 SVGEGT. The CDR3 is made up of 15 amino acids. The trim removed 4 bases at V and 4 bases at J, leaving 7 bases unmatched. As DNA, the CDR3 is TGTGCCAGCAGTTTAATCGGGGGGGGGCCAGATACGCAGTATTTT. Translating it yields CASSLIGGGPDTQYF.

A word on this clone: One junction end does not reproduce the germline sequence, and a read error may be involved. This chain's CDR3 is CASSLAMNTEAFF. CDR3 nucleotides: TGTGCCAGCAGCCTAGCTATGAACACTGAAGCTTTCTTT. The V and J genes are TRBV7-9 and TRBJ1-1; D is ambiguous. This CDR3 is 13 amino acids long. Per germline, CDR1 SEHNR and CDR2 FQNEAQ (reference sequence).

V usage is TRBV30 and J usage is TRBJ2-2; TRBD1 agrees at 7 bases. The junction had 6 bases not matched to a gene; V was cut back by 2 bases and J by 6 bases. This CDR3 is built from 14 residues. Per the germline V gene, CDR1 is GTSNPN and CDR2 is SVGIG (reference sequence). The CDR3 reads CAWSPGTAAGELFF. CDR3 nucleotides: TGTGCCTGGAGTCCTGGGACAGCAGCCGGGGAGCTGTTTTTT.

Here the CDR3 DNA reads TGTGCCAGCAGTGAACAGGGGATTGGCTACACCTTC. It encodes CASSEQGIGYTF. The chain recombines TRBV2 with TRBJ1-2, with D possibly matching TRBD1 (6 bases). The CDR3 is made up of 12 amino acids. Germline lookup yields CDR1 SNHLY and CDR2 FYNNEI. V was clipped by 2 bases and J by 7 bases, with 8 bases between them.